A selection of T cell receptor beta chains follows, all from one sample in a study of human T cells and chemical hapten exposure. From the RACE reads, TCRdb called clonotypes with MiXCR, one entry per CDR3 protein. The data hold 180,000 or so distinct CDR3 sequences, with more than 25% observed a single time. The input for sequencing was whole blood, taken in connection with sensitization to the hapten diphenylcyclopropenone (DPC). The receptors derive from a woman aged 25-40 years with alopecia areata. Some clones in this sample may be carry-over from other donors' samples. CDR3s include the opening cysteine and the closing phenylalanine or tryptophan. D genes are given only for firm matches. Not every row has a clone size; where given, it reads once, few, many or a size class.

clone_size j_call d_call v_call cdr3_nt cdr3_aa
. TRBJ2-1 . TRBV24-1 TGTGCCACCAGTGAGCCAACTTCGCCTTCCTACAATGAGCAGTTCTTC CATSEPTSPSYNEQFF
many TRBJ2-5 . TRBV5-5 TGTGCCAGCACCCCCGGGGAGACCCAGTACTTC CASTPGETQYF
few TRBJ1-5 TRBD1 TRBV9 TGTGCCAGCAGCGCTGGGACAGGGGGCAATCAGCCCCAGCATTTT CASSAGTGGNQPQHF
. TRBJ1-3 TRBD1 TRBV28 TGTGCCAGCAGGGGGGGGACAGACGGAAACACCATATATTTT CASRGGTDGNTIYF
once TRBJ2-7 . TRBV6-5 TGTGCCAGCAGCCCACCACCGGGAACCGAGCAGTACTTC CASSPPPGTEQYF
. TRBJ2-6 . TRBV5-1 TGCGCCAGCATCGGGCCTGGGGCCAACGTCCTGACTTTC CASIGPGANVLTF
few TRBJ2-3 . TRBV6-2/TRBV6-3 TGTGCCAGCAGTTGCGCACCCACCTCACGCGGGGACCCCTGCACAGATACGCAGTATTTT CASSCAPTSRGDPCTDTQYF
few TRBJ2-6 . TRBV18 TGTGCCAGCTCACCGGACAGTTCTTCCTCTGGGGCCAACGTCCTGACTTTC CASSPDSSSSGANVLTF
once TRBJ1-2 TRBD1 TRBV28 TGTGCCAGCAGTAAATACAGGGGGGGCTATGGCTACACCTTC CASSKYRGGYGYTF
. TRBJ2-1 . TRBV28 TGTGCCAGCAGGGTCCGGGACTCCCCCCCCAATGAGCAGTTCTTC CASRVRDSPPNEQFF
. TRBJ2-3 TRBD2 TRBV20-1 TGCAGTGCTCAGTCGGGGGGATCTAGCACAGATACGCAGTATTTT CSAQSGGSSTDTQYF
few TRBJ2-7 . TRBV28 TGTGCCAGCAGTTTAACACAGGGCCGGGACGAGCAGTACTTC CASSLTQGRDEQYF
. TRBJ1-1 TRBD1 TRBV7-9 TGTGCCAGCAGCAAGGGACAGGCGAACACTGAAGCTTTCTTT CASSKGQANTEAFF
few TRBJ2-4 . TRBV2 TGTGCCAGCAGCGCGGGACTCGCGCCAAACATTCAGTACTTC CASSAGLAPNIQYF
few TRBJ2-3 TRBD2 TRBV29-1 TGCAGCGTTGGACTAGCCCTGAGGGATACGCAGTATTTT CSVGLALRDTQYF
. TRBJ2-6 . TRBV28 TGTGCCAGCAGATCACCGGGGAACTCTGGGGCCAACGTCCTGACTTTC CASRSPGNSGANVLTF
few TRBJ2-7 . TRBV21-1 TGTGCCAGCAGCAAACCCCCATACGAGCAGTACTTC CASSKPPYEQYF
. TRBJ2-6 . TRBV12-3/TRBV12-4 TGTGCCAGCAGTTTTTGGCAGGGGCGAATCTCTGGGGCCAACGTCCTGACTTTC CASSFWQGRISGANVLTF
. TRBJ1-5 . TRBV6-2/TRBV6-3 TGTGCCAGCAGTTACTCCGGGGGGATTCAGCCCCAGCATTTT CASSYSGGIQPQHF
. TRBJ2-6 . TRBV7-2 TGTGCCAGCAGCCCCCGACGGAGCTCTGGGGCCAACGTCCTGACTTTC CASSPRRSSGANVLTF
. TRBJ1-2 TRBD1 TRBV27 TGTGCCAGCAGTTTGGGACGGGGACAGGGGTATGGCTACACCTTC CASSLGRGQGYGYTF
many TRBJ2-5 TRBD2 TRBV29-1 TGCAGCGTAATAGCGGGGGACCCCCAAGAGACCCAGTACTTC CSVIAGDPQETQYF
few TRBJ1-5 TRBD1 TRBV10-3 TGTGCCATCAGTGGGGGACAGGCATGGCAGCCCCAGCATTTT CAISGGQAWQPQHF
. TRBJ2-7 TRBD1 TRBV20-1 TGCAGTGCTGGAAGGACAGGGGGAGGGAACGAGCAGTACTTC CSAGRTGGGNEQYF
. TRBJ1-4 . TRBV28 TGTGCCAGCAGGTGGATTGGCGAAAAACTGTTTTTT CASRWIGEKLFF
few TRBJ2-3 TRBD2 TRBV28 TGTGCCAGCAAGGGCACTAGCGGGGTTACAGATACGCAGTATTTT CASKGTSGVTDTQYF
few TRBJ2-5 . TRBV5-1 TGCGCCAGCAGCAATGGACTACAAGAGACCCAGTACTTC CASSNGLQETQYF
many TRBJ1-1 . TRBV20-1 TGCAGTGCTAGAGATCGTCAAGTTGAAGCTTTCTTT CSARDRQVEAFF
. TRBJ2-1 TRBD2 TRBV18 TGTGCCAGCTCACCACTGCTACTAGCGGGAGGGAACAATGAGCAGTTCTTC CASSPLLLAGGNNEQFF
few TRBJ1-1 . TRBV29-1 TGCAGCGGGGGGGAAGGGGGCACTGAAGCTTTCTTT CSGGEGGTEAFF
. TRBJ1-1 . TRBV11-2 TGTGCCAGCACCCAGAGGGCTGAAGCTTTCTTT CASTQRAEAFF
. TRBJ2-7 TRBD2 TRBV29-1 TGCAGCGCACGGGGGGACTTATACTACGAGCAGTACTTC CSARGDLYYEQYF
few TRBJ1-1 . TRBV28 TGTGCCAGCAGTTTATCCTCTACAGGAGCGTCTGAAGCTTTCTTT CASSLSSTGASEAFF
. TRBJ2-5 TRBD1 TRBV28 TGTGCCAGCAGTTTCCCTACAGGGGGAGAGACCCAGTACTTC CASSFPTGGETQYF
few TRBJ2-3 . TRBV28 TGTGCCAGCAGTCCTCCCCAGGTGAATACGCAGTATTTT CASSPPQVNTQYF
few TRBJ1-5 TRBD1 TRBV10-3 TGTGCCATCAGTCAGGGACAGGATGAGAAACCCCAGCATTTT CAISQGQDEKPQHF
. TRBJ2-3 . TRBV6-5 TGTGCCAGCAGTTACTCGCCAGGGCGGGCAGATACGCAGTATTTT CASSYSPGRADTQYF
. TRBJ1-1 . TRBV6-2/TRBV6-3 TGTGCCAGCAGTTCCCCACAGGGACCTGAAGCTTTCTTT CASSSPQGPEAFF
. TRBJ1-3 . TRBV6-1 TGTGCCAGCAGTGAAGTCCGCGGAAACACCATATATTTT CASSEVRGNTIYF
few TRBJ1-2 TRBD1 TRBV28 TGTGCCAGCAGAGACTTGGGGACAGGGGACTATGGCTACACCTTC CASRDLGTGDYGYTF
many TRBJ2-5 TRBD2 TRBV7-6 TGTGCCAGCAGCTTACTTAGCGGGAACCAAGAGACCCAGTACTTC CASSLLSGNQETQYF
. TRBJ1-4 . TRBV19 TGTGCCAGTAGTGAAGTTTCCGTACGGGAGAGGATGGAAAAACTGTTTTTT CASSEVSVRERMEKLFF
many TRBJ2-1 TRBD2 TRBV29-1 TGCAGCGTTGATCAGCGGGAGGGTTACAATGAGCAGTTCTTC CSVDQREGYNEQFF
. TRBJ1-5 . TRBV20-1 TGCAGTGTGGGTGGTTTGGGGGGTGTGGATCAGCCCCAGCATTTT CSVGGLGGVDQPQHF
. TRBJ1-5 TRBD1 TRBV20-1 TGCAGTGCCCTAGGACAGGGGGAACAGCCCCAGCATTTT CSALGQGEQPQHF
. TRBJ1-2 TRBD1 TRBV27 TGTGCCAGCAGTTTTATCCCTCCGGGACAGGGGGGTGATGGCTACACCTTC CASSFIPPGQGGDGYTF
. TRBJ1-1 TRBD1 TRBV5-1 TGCGCCAGCAGCAGAGTGACAGGGTTGAACACTGAAGCTTTCTTT CASSRVTGLNTEAFF
few TRBJ1-1 . TRBV20-1 TGCAGTGTGTCAGGGCAGGGCGGGGTGAACACTGAAGCTTTCTTT CSVSGQGGVNTEAFF
. TRBJ1-2 . TRBV28 TGTGCCAGCGGGACACTCGGCTACACCTTC CASGTLGYTF
. TRBJ1-5 . TRBV7-2 TGTGCCAGCAGCTTGTACGAAGGCTCAGCGTCCCAGCATTTT CASSLYEGSASQHF
. TRBJ1-5 . TRBV28 TGTGCCAGCAGTTTGGAGGGGATAGTCAATCAGCCCCAGCATTTT CASSLEGIVNQPQHF
. TRBJ1-1 . TRBV3-1 TGTGCCAGCAGTCACGGACCGAACCGACCTGAAGCTTTCTTT CASSHGPNRPEAFF
. TRBJ1-1 TRBD1 TRBV20-1 TGCAGTGCTACTCCACAGGGGCGGAAAGCTTTCTTT CSATPQGRKAFF
. TRBJ2-1 TRBD2 TRBV27 TGTGCCAGCAGTTTTTTCCCAAGGGGCCTAGCGGGCCCTCGGGAGCAGTTCTTC CASSFFPRGLAGPREQFF
. TRBJ2-7 TRBD2 TRBV12-3/TRBV12-4 TGTGCCAGCAGTTTATCGGTCGGGGGGAAGCAGTACTTC CASSLSVGGKQYF
few TRBJ1-4 . TRBV6-2/TRBV6-3 TGTGCCAGCAGTTACTCGGCAGGGACAACTAATGAAAAACTGTTTTTT CASSYSAGTTNEKLFF
few TRBJ2-7 . TRBV3-1 TGTGCCAGCAGCCGGAGGGGAGGAAGATTAGGGGACGAGCAGTACTTC CASSRRGGRLGDEQYF
. TRBJ1-1 . TRBV15 TGTGCCACCACCCTTTCCAGGTGGGACACTGAAGCTTTCTTT CATTLSRWDTEAFF
. TRBJ1-2 TRBD1 TRBV6-6 TGTGCCAGCAGCTTAGACGACAGGGGAGATGGCTATGGCTACACCTTC CASSLDDRGDGYGYTF
. TRBJ2-1 . TRBV5-1 TGCGCCAGCAGCTTGTTATCGGGCGCTGAGCAGTTCTTC CASSLLSGAEQFF